This TCR beta chain was profiled in a study of immune evolution from preneoplasia to lung adenocarcinoma. General observations from the study: T cell clonality was higher in KRAS-mutant than EGFR-mutant or wild-type nodules. Later-stage lesions appeared to have more T cells, more diversity, less clonality.

As concerns this clone: No antigen is known for it.

Resections took place in Japan or China from 2014 to 2017. This table comes from immunoSEQ multiplex PCR, and its TCRdb copy is limited to in-frame clones, with some not included. The sample has under 9,500 clones, around 81% seen once. This CDR3 spans 15 amino acids. Germline V gene lookup returns CDR1 KGHSH and CDR2 LQKENI. Trimming took 8 bases from V and 1 from J, leaving 14 bases between them. The chain uses TRBV18 and TRBJ1-4; D is undetermined. The sequence came from a person between 45 and 65 years old with lung adenocarcinoma. What was sequenced was FFPE invasive lung adenocarcinoma tissue. The CDR3 region is CASTRRWGTNEKLFF. CDR3 in DNA: TGTGCCAGCACCCGCCGGTGGGGAACTAATGAAAAACTGTTTTTT.